These T cell receptor beta chains were read from a single sample in a study of CD8+ T cells in alopecia areata. Sequencing used immunoSEQ multiplex PCR; TCRdb keeps in-frame clones, though not all of them. The sample consists of 60,000 to 85,000 clones, 25% to 30% of them appearing once. The sequences come from CD8+ T cells sorted from blood, collected at week 4, from a patient treated with tofacitinib. The receptors were gathered from a human donor with alopecia areata. CDR3s include the opening cysteine and the closing phenylalanine or tryptophan. The D gene is left open where the match is weak. Not all rows give a size; the values are once, few, many and, for expanded clones, a class.

D: TRBD2
J: TRBJ2-5
V: TRBV5-8
size: many
CDR3: CASSLRTSGTKTQYF
DNA: TGTGCCAGCAGCTTGAGAACTAGCGGGACGAAGACCCAGTACTTC

D: -
J: TRBJ2-2
V: TRBV4-2
size: many
CDR3: CASSQEFPKSGELFF
DNA: TGTGCCAGCAGCCAAGAGTTTCCAAAGTCCGGGGAGCTGTTTTTT

D: TRBD2
J: TRBJ2-7
V: TRBV30
size: -
CDR3: CAWTPQPGRGAFYEQYF
DNA: TGTGCCTGGACCCCTCAGCCCGGGAGGGGAGCATTCTACGAGCAGTACTTC

D: -
J: TRBJ2-7
V: TRBV4-1
size: many
CDR3: CASSQDRVEQYF
DNA: TGCGCCAGCAGCCAAGATAGGGTGGAGCAGTACTTC

D: TRBD1
J: TRBJ2-7
V: TRBV27
size: -
CDR3: CASSLGQTFYEQYF
DNA: TGTGCCAGCAGTTTGGGACAGACTTTTTACGAGCAGTACTTC

D: -
J: TRBJ2-1
V: TRBV11-2
size: -
CDR3: CASSFGRNEQFF
DNA: TGTGCCAGCAGCTTTGGAAGGAATGAGCAGTTCTTC

D: -
J: TRBJ2-2
V: TRBV7-2
size: -
CDR3: CASSSDKANTGELFF
DNA: TGTGCCAGCAGCTCCGACAAAGCGAACACCGGGGAGCTGTTTTTT

D: TRBD2
J: TRBJ2-1
V: TRBV30
size: -
CDR3: CAWRLLAGAVEQFF
DNA: TGTGCCTGGAGGCTACTAGCGGGAGCGGTTGAGCAGTTCTTC

D: -
J: TRBJ2-3
V: TRBV7-9
size: -
CDR3: CASSLDGGPSTDTQYF
DNA: TGTGCCAGCAGCTTAGATGGGGGCCCTAGCACAGATACGCAGTATTTT

D: -
J: TRBJ1-3
V: TRBV7-2
size: -
CDR3: CASSLGGARSGNTIYF
DNA: TGTGCCAGCAGCTTAGGCGGGGCCCGCTCTGGAAACACCATATATTTT

D: -
J: TRBJ2-5
V: TRBV29-1
size: -
CDR3: CSVVVFDKSLRETQYF
DNA: TGCAGCGTTGTTGTCTTTGACAAGTCCCTTCGGGAGACCCAGTACTTC